This TCR beta chain was sequenced during a study of regulatory T cells in long-lasting Graves disease (dated by TCRdb to the early 2020s). About the investigation overall: Patients with newly diagnosed Graves' disease had been on antithyroid drugs for under 3 months. A total of about 33 samples were covered by TCR sequencing, comprising around 13 persistent and some 20 newly diagnosed Graves' disease patients. The study took place in China and was registered as a clinical trial. Persistent Graves' disease patients were compared with newly diagnosed Graves' disease patients by peripheral blood TCR sequencing and RNA sequencing.

The method was multiplex PCR. The instrument given in TCRdb is Illumina HiSeq 4000. To build TCR beta libraries, CDR3 regions were amplified by Arm-PCR using iRepertoire HTBI primers. Before sequencing, the PCR products underwent gel purification. In the authors' own workflow: Across samples, roughly 60 TRBV and 13 to 15 TRBJ segments were identified and used for gene usage analysis of CDR3 amino acid clonotypes. COPE and FqMerger were used to merge the filtered high-quality paired reads into contigs. BLAST was used to align contigs to IMGT TRBV, TRBD and TRBJ reference genes, and CDR3 was defined according to IMGT. Any clonotype with a frequency above 0.1% was counted as a highly expanded clone. Shannon entropy served as the measure of repertoire diversity, while the Gini coefficient captured V-J evenness. Public clonotypes were defined as clonotypes shared by more than one individual. TCRdb reprocessing: public reads trimmed at Q25 with fastp, clones called with MiXCR, in-frame beta chains kept. One record per CDR3 amino acid sequence lists the most common genes and DNA. The V and J calls shown here were made by TCRdb, not taken from the authors' results. Here the sample has 620,000 or so distinct CDR3 sequences; 16% occur a single time. The ten most abundant clones make up 15% to 20% of the sample.

The CDR3 holds 15 amino acids from the cysteine to the phenylalanine. The kept DNA is CDR3 alone, 45 bases in frame from the first base. Clipping removes 6 bases from V and 2 bases from J, with 9 as the unmatched junction base count. CDR1 and CDR2 are read off the germline V gene as SNHLY and FYNNEI. The meaning of the sample's time point label: newly diagnosed GD, antithyroid drugs for less than 3 months. For both TCR sequencing and RNA sequencing, RNA was extracted from PBMCs in TRIzol. The diagnosis of Graves' disease was made according to American Thyroid Association guidelines. Patients for the study were recruited at an endocrinology department in Xi'an, China. From each patient, 7.5 to 10 milliliters of peripheral blood was collected into an EDTA anticoagulant tube. Ficoll Paque Plus density gradient separation was used to isolate PBMCs, and no further T cell sorting was performed. An Agilent 2100 Bioanalyzer and agarose gel were used to assess RNA quality, and a NanoDrop 2000 was used to measure RNA concentration.

The table lists this clonotype with many counts. Its binding antigen is unknown. Nothing much larger sits one base from this clone, and base qualities are not available. General findings and caveats noted by the study authors: Sequencing and analysis were restricted to the TCR beta chain. Compared with newly diagnosed patients, persistent Graves' disease patients had lower TCR Shannon entropy and fewer highly expanded clones, which suggests clonal expansion. Persistent disease showed preferential use of TRBV28, TRBJ1-2 and TRBJ2-5, whereas newly diagnosed disease favored TRBV20-1 and TRBJ2-1. The authors noted that the small sample size was a limitation that may lower accuracy. The study examined only peripheral blood because the primary lesion, thyroid tissue, could not be accessed. Patients with persistent disease shared more public clonotypes (approximately 2,500) than newly diagnosed patients did (more than 900).

These same records also appear under a second study, on T cells in Graves' hyperthyroidism and ophthalmopathy. The second paper further reports: A patient counted as having stable Graves' hyperthyroidism if no progression to ophthalmopathy occurred over 18 months of follow-up. Hyperthyroidism patients were newly diagnosed, had a disease duration of under 2 months, and were aged 18 to 65 years. Any patient with an uncontrolled infection, another autoimmune disease, pregnancy or lactation was excluded. Clinical symptoms, serum thyroxine and TRAb, thyroid ultrasound, and orbital computed tomography formed the basis for the diagnoses. A first-round RT-PCR of the TCR CDR3 used the HTBI primer set with the Qiagen OneStep RT-PCR kit. Most expanded thyroid clonotypes (frequency above 0.001) were also detected in blood, a finding suggesting that blood repertoires may reflect thyroid immune responses. Ophthalmopathy was separated from stable hyperthyroidism by a 13 V-J signature model, with 87.88% sensitivity and 81% to 82% specificity obtained in cross-validation and 80%/75% obtained in testing. During validation, the model predicted progression to ophthalmopathy a median of around 7 months ahead of onset, with almost 71% sensitivity and around 72% specificity. To identify TCR V-J signatures that set the groups apart, the researchers used a discovery cohort of 100 or so patients, made up of around 40 with Graves' ophthalmopathy and approximately 57 with stable Graves' hyperthyroidism. Whether ophthalmopathy could be predicted prospectively was tested in an independent validation cohort made up of fewer than 20 hyperthyroidism patients plus 17 patients who later progressed to ophthalmopathy. The approximately 97 discovery patients were randomly divided into training and test sets at a 7:3 ratio. The study also compared thyroid tissue and blood T-cell repertoires from over 5 Graves' hyperthyroidism patients. Following sampling, methimazole starting at 30 mg daily was given to hyperthyroidism patients, and high-dose intravenous methylprednisolone was given to ophthalmopathy patients. Libraries were constructed in a second round of multiplex PCR, after which size selection and purification were carried out. Paired-end sequencing of the libraries was performed with 100 bp reads on an Illumina HiSeq2000. SOAPnuke was used to process the raw data, throwing out any read that contained adapters or uncalled bases, had a mean Phred below 15, or lacked an exact constant-primer or identifier match. COPE v1.2.5 was used to merge high-quality paired reads, and clonotypes were defined as unique nucleotide sequences. MiTCR v1.1 was used to align clonotypes to the IMGT TRBV, TRBD and TRBJ reference segments. Only V-J combinations with frequency above 0.0001, covering about 99% of repertoires, were analysed. The TCS score was defined as F50 (clonal expansion) divided by E x V (chaos), with BLOSUM62-based TCRdist calculated between CDR3 peptides within each V-J. Welch's t-statistics and random forest reduced roughly 530 V-J features to 13, which were used in a naive Bayes classifier (R e1071). Sample size was not statistically predetermined, and investigators were not blinded to group allocation. According to the paper, TCR Vbeta CDR3 sequencing was carried out on 120 to 150 peripheral blood samples, which came from 40 to 45 ophthalmopathy, around 75 hyperthyroidism and around 17 progressor patients.

The sequencing used peripheral blood mononuclear cells (PBMCs), collected at new diagnosis, from a patient treated with antithyroid drugs. The TCR comes from a woman in her twenties or thirties with Graves disease. Donor details come from another sample of the same person, matched by shared clones. The sequence joins TRBV2 to TRBJ2-7, and 8 bases in between align with TRBD2. The CDR3 in this case is CASSSQRELPYEQYF. The nucleotide sequence reads TGTGCCAGCAGCTCCCAGCGGGAGCTACCCTACGAGCAGTACTTC. The full variable domain, completed from the reference TRBV2 and TRBJ2-7 proteins outside the CDR3, reads EPEVTQTPSHQVTQMGQEVILRCVPISNHLYFYWYRQILGQKVEFLVSFYNNEISEKSEIFDDQFSVERPDGSNFTLKIRSTKLEDSAMYFCASSSQRELPYEQYFGPGTRLTVT.